This T cell receptor (beta chain) was retrieved from a study of T-cell reconstitution after alpha-beta-depleted transplantation in children. This clonotype was counted ten times or more. The authors prepared the TCRbeta library with unique molecular identifiers. TCRdb processed the PCR reads anew with MiXCR; each CDR3 protein has one entry. The table includes 90,000 to 130,000 distinct CDR3 sequences, approximately 10% detected once. CDR3 length equals 15 residues. CDR1 and CDR2 (germline): SGDLS, YYNGEE. The ends lost 3 bases at V and 1 base at J; junction bases unmatched: 5. The sequenced sample was PBMCs from the stem cell graft donor, obtained from the stem cell graft. This TCR came from a human donor who donated a stem cell graft to a child with acute lymphoblastic leukemia. The V and J genes are TRBV9 and TRBJ2-5, with 8 bases aligning to TRBD2. This CDR3 is CASSAAGGPQETQYF. The CDR3 DNA follows: TGTGCCAGCAGCGCCGCGGGGGGCCCCCAAGAGACCCAGTACTTC.